This T cell receptor (beta chain) stems from a study of PD-1 blockade in classical Hodgkin lymphoma (TCRdb year 2020). Turning to the overall study: Nivolumab dosing was 3 mg/kg intravenously every 2 weeks, continuing until either disease progression or unacceptable toxicity. The study used CyTOF and TCR beta sequencing to define a peripheral blood immune signature of response to PD-1 blockade in classical Hodgkin lymphoma.

The full study reports these points: Lower diversity was seen in patients whose nivolumab began less than 1 year after ASCT, and these patients were left out of later analyses so that immune reconstitution would not confound the results. Newly diagnosed patients were reported to have lower baseline TCR diversity than healthy donors, and relapsed/refractory patients were reported to have lower baseline TCR diversity still. CD4+ but not CD8+ TCR diversity rose significantly by C4D1 (p=0.0027 vs p=0.16), most apparent in complete responders (p=0.02). Trial patients achieving complete response had baseline diversity similar to newly diagnosed patients, whereas partial responders and progressors had significantly lower diversity. The study was limited to a single clinical trial cohort, and causes of repertoire differences, possibly disease activity or prior therapy, remained undefined.

Concerning this clone: This clone's antigen is unknown. Qualities for individual bases were not recorded, and no much larger clone is one base off.

Sample time point, as interpreted from the label and publication: cycle 1 day 1 (C1D1), immediately before nivolumab initiation. All trial patients had relapsed after autologous stem cell transplantation, with cohorts A, B and C differing in prior brentuximab vedotin exposure. The trial cohort was composed of over 50 patients with relapsed/refractory classical Hodgkin lymphoma, for whom complete response, partial response or progressive disease was recorded as best overall response. Trial patients were treated with single-agent nivolumab in the multi-cohort phase II CheckMate 205 trial. An independent review committee assessed best overall response using the 2007 International Working Group response criteria. PBMCs from the trial were collected at three points: immediately before nivolumab initiation (C1D1), and during therapy at cycle 2 day 1 and cycle 4 day 1. Peripheral blood was collected in 8 mL Vacutainer Cell Preparation Tubes, from which PBMCs were isolated by centrifugation and then cryopreserved.

The Qiagen DNeasy kit was used to extract genomic DNA from unsorted PBMCs and from the negatively selected CD4+ and CD8+ fractions. TCR beta CDR3 regions were amplified by immunoSEQ multiplex PCR using primers annealing to V and J segments. A synthetic immune receptor repertoire was used to minimize amplification bias, and remaining bias was computationally removed after sequencing. The study's processing was this. Custom Python scripts were used to quantify repertoire diversity as the Shannon entropy index. Unsorted, CD4+ and CD8+ repertoires were analyzed separately, except in combined analyses where CD4+ and CD8+ sequences were merged in silico. Clonal expansion was defined as a frequency increase of at least 2-fold after treatment compared with C1D1, and clones undetected at baseline were assigned a pseudocount of 0.5. Clones with 0 or 1 copy at C1D1 were classified as singleton clones, and clones with 2 or more copies were classified as non-singleton clones. Clones expanded in unsorted samples were labelled as CD4+, CD8+ or unknown by matching protein sequences in sorted samples from the same patient. Wilcoxon tests on paired samples were used to test diversity changes from C1D1 to C4D1. TCRdb carries this immuneACCESS record with in-frame sequences only. Its versions omit some clonotypes, under half of them owing to an unresolved V gene in the studies checked, with the rest unexplained. V and J calls and clone size are given by that table; D and trimming were obtained from the DNA. The table for this sample lists 5,000 or so clones; around three fifths of them were counted only once. Under 70% of the sample is taken by the ten largest.

The germline V gene encodes CDR1 SGHRS and CDR2 YFSETQ. V drops 4 bases and J drops 5 bases, leaving 18 bases in between. The CDR3 has 16 amino acids, counting the end cysteine and phenylalanine. The only DNA kept is the CDR3, 48 bases in frame from the first base. The sequence joins TRBV5-1 to TRBJ1-4; the D gene cannot be named for sure. This receptor was identified in a human donor with classical Hodgkin lymphoma. Sequencing was performed on peripheral blood mononuclear cells (PBMCs), taken at baseline. The CDR3 is CASSPAIGWPNEKLFF. The sequenced DNA is TGCGCCAGCAGCCCGGCTATTGGATGGCCCAATGAAAAACTGTTTTTT. The entire variable domain, with the stretches around the CDR3 drawn from the reference TRBV5-1 and TRBJ1-4 proteins, is KAGVTQTPRYLIKTRGQQVTLSCSPISGHRSVSWYQQTPGQGLQFLFEYFSETQRNKGNFPGRFSGRQFSNSRSEMNVSTLELGDSALYLCASSPAIGWPNEKLFFGSGTQLSVL.